These 13 T cell receptor beta chains were all obtained from the same sample, sequenced in a study of T cell responses to AZD1222 COVID-19 vaccine. The table came from immunoSEQ multiplex PCR; TCRdb's copy has only in-frame clones and leaves some out. This table holds 95,000 to 150,000 clones, approximately 87% found once. The sequencing here drew on peripheral blood, taken on day 0 of AZD1222 vaccination. These receptors all come from an adult in good health.

V usage is TRBV5-1 and J usage is TRBJ1-1, with D maybe TRBD1 (6 bases). The V and J ends lost 2 bases and 5 bases respectively, with 13 bases between them. In germline, CDR1 is SGHRS, CDR2 YFSETQ. The CDR3 extends over 14 amino acids. The CDR3: CASSLQGVGTEAFF. The DNA of the CDR3 is TGCGCCAGCAGCTTACAGGGTGTTGGGACTGAAGCTTTCTTT.

This clone showed up just once. J is TRBJ1-1 and V is TRBV11-2, with D possibly matching TRBD1 (5 bases). The germline V and J ends were trimmed by 1 base and 3 bases, with 12 bases remaining between them. CDR3 size: 15 residues. CDR1 and CDR2 (germline): SGHAT, FQNNGV. CDR3 DNA sequence: TGTGCCAGCAGCTTAGGGACAAGAGGGGACACTGAAGCTTTCTTT. Translating gives CASSLGTRGDTEAFF.

This chain connects TRBV2 to TRBJ1-1; TRBD1 is a possible D gene (6 bases). The CDR3 contains 15 residues. The V and J ends lost 1 base and 6 bases respectively, with 15 bases between them. Germline CDR1 is SNHLY and CDR2 is FYNNEI. For the CDR3, the DNA is TGTGCCAGCAGTGAAGTAATCGGGACAAACGCTGAAGCTTTCTTT. Its translation is CASSEVIGTNAEAFF.

The gene calls are TRBV27 and TRBJ1-5, with D perhaps matching TRBD1 (6 bases). The CDR3 has 14 amino acids. Germline V gene data show CDR1 as MNHEY and CDR2 as SMNVEV (reference sequence). Trimming took off 2 bases at V and 4 bases at J, with 9 bases between the two ends. The CDR3 sequence is CASSLGGRNQPQHF. DNA of the CDR3: TGTGCCAGCAGTTTAGGGGGGCGGAATCAGCCCCAGCATTTT.

CDR3 nucleotides: TGCAGCGTTGCTTTGGGACAGGGCCTGAGTCTGCAGTACTTC. This sequence encodes CSVALGQGLSLQYF. The J gene is TRBJ2-7, the V gene TRBV29-1, with TRBD1 identical over 9 bases. The germline CDR1 and CDR2 sequences are SQVTM and ANQGSEA. V gave up 4 bases and J gave up 9 bases; unmatched junction bases: 13. The CDR3 consists of 14 residues.

The chain uses TRBV19 and TRBJ2-2; 8 bases are shared with TRBD1. The V gene's germline CDR1 is LNHDA and CDR2 SQIVND (reference sequence). The CDR3 is 17 amino acids. The J segment lost 6 bases and the V segment lost 5 bases, leaving 14 bases of the junction unmatched. The CDR3 reads CASSAESGQGFAGELFF. CDR3 coding DNA: TGTGCCAGTAGTGCCGAGAGCGGACAGGGCTTCGCCGGGGAGCTGTTTTTT.

V is TRBV29-1 and J is TRBJ1-1; no definite D call. The germline V and J ends were trimmed by 1 base and 4 bases, with 10 bases remaining between them. Germline V gene sequence: CDR1 SQVTM, CDR2 ANQGSEA. The CDR3 consists of 13 residues. The CDR3 DNA sequence: TGCAGCGTTGAAGGCCTATATTCCACTGAAGCTTTCTTT. Translating it yields CSVEGLYSTEAFF.

The rearrangement joins TRBV10-1 to TRBJ2-7; the D is unclear. Germline CDR1 reads WNHNN; CDR2 reads SYGVQD (reference sequence). V shed 2 bases and J shed 1 base, with 6 bases lying between them. This CDR3 has 13 amino acids. CDR3 DNA sequence: TGCGCCAGCAGTGAGAGGTATTCCTACGAGCAGTACTTC. It encodes CASSERYSYEQYF.

As DNA, the CDR3 is TGTGCCAGTGGACCGACGGCGATGAACACTGAAGCTTTCTTT. Encoded protein: CASGPTAMNTEAFF. The chain has TRBV19 and TRBJ1-1; no firm D call. Trimming cost V 8 bases and J 0 bases, with 13 bases left between them. This CDR3 is built from 14 residues. Germline V gene lookup returns CDR1 LNHDA and CDR2 SQIVND (reference sequence).

The chain has TRBV12-3 or TRBV12-4 and TRBJ1-2; possible D gene TRBD1, 5 bases. Trimming took 1 base from V and 14 from J, leaving 14 bases between them. This CDR3 contains 12 residues. DNA for the CDR3: TGTGCCAGCAGTTTAGTTGGACAACCTCCTACCTTC. Its translation: CASSLVGQPPTF.

The V and J genes are TRBV5-1 and TRBJ2-3, with TRBD2 as a possible D gene (6 bases). The CDR3 is 16 residues long. V lost 4 bases and J lost 3, with 18 bases in between. CDR1 is SGHRS and CDR2 is YFSETQ in the germline V gene. This CDR3 reads CASSKGQAGLTDTQYF. CDR3 nucleotides: TGCGCCAGCAGCAAGGGGCAGGCGGGATTAACAGATACGCAGTATTTT.

V is TRBV3-1 (or the pseudogene TRBV3-2) and J is TRBJ2-5; 8 bases are a match to TRBD1. The CDR3 runs to 14 residues. With 1 base clipped from V and 5 bases from J, the junction kept 3 bases outside the gene matches. The V gene's germline CDR1 is LGHDT and CDR2 YNNKEL (reference sequence). The DNA for the CDR3 is TGTGCCAGCAGCCAAGCAGGGGGCGCGGAGACCCAGTACTTC. Protein product: CASSQAGGAETQYF.

Written as DNA, the CDR3 is TGCGCCAGCAGCTTGGACAGCTACACAGATACGCAGTATTTT. Encoded protein: CASSLDSYTDTQYF. The chain joins TRBV5-1 to TRBJ2-3; D is uncertain. The V end was cut by 0 bases, the J end by 2 bases, with 7 bases between. The V gene's germline CDR1 is SGHRS and CDR2 YFSETQ. This CDR3 is built from 14 residues.